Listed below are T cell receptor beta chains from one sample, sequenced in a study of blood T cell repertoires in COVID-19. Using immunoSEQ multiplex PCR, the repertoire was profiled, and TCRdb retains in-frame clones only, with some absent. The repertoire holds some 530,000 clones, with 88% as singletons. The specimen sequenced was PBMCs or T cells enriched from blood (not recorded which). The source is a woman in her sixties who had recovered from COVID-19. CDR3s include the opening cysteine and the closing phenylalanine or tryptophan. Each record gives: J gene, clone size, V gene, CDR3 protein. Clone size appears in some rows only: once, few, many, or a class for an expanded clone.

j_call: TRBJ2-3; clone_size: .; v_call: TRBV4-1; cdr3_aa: CASSQVPPGTSAGDTQYF
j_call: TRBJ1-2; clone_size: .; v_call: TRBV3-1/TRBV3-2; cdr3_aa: CASSPERDYGYTF
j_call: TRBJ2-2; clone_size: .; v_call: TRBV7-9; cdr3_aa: CASSFPGGELFF
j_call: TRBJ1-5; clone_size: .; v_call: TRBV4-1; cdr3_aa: CASSQQGVSNQPQHF
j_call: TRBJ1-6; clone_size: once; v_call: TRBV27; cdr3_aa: CASSADRGPSSPLHF
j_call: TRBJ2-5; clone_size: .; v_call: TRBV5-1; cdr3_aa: CASSFQPDSRETQYF
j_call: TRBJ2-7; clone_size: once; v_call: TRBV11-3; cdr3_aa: CASSSPGTVYEQYF
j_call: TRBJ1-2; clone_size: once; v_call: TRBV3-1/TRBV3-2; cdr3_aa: CASSHGNQGGYTF
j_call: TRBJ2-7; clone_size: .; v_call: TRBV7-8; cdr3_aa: CASSLVEQTYEQYF
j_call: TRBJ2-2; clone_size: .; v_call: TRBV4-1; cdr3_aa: CASSQDLASGGANTGELFF
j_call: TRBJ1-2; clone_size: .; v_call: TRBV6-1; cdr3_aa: CASSESGAGGYTF
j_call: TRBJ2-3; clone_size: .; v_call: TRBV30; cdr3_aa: CAWSVLRANRADTQYF
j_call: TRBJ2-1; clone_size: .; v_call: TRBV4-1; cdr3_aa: CASSTVGQGKRNEQFF
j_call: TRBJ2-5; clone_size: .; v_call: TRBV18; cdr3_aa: CASSPYGREETQYF
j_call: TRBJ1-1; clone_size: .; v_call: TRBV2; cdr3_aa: CASTQGYVTEAFF
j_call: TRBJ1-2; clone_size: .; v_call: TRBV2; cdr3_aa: CASNTGEANYGYTF
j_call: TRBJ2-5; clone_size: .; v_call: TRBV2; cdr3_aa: CASSEGRETQYF
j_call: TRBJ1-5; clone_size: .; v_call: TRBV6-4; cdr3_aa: CASSTDYNQPQHF
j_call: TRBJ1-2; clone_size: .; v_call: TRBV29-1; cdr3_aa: CSVGQGGGYTF
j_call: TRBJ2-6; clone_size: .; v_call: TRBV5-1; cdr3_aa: CASSLASTQGAGSGANVLTF
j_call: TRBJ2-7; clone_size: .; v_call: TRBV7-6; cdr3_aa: CASSLKSLSYEQYF
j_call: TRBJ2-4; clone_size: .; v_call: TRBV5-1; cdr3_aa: CASSFLAGTKNIQYF
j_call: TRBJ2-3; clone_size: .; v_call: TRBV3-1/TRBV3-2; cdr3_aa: CASSRLAGVNTDTQYF
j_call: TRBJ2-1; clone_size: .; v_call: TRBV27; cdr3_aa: CASSLASGDNEQFF
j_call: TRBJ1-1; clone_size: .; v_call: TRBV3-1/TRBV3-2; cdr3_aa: CASSQVYGSLEAFF
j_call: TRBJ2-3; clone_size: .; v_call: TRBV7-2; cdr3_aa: CASSFRGRGTDTQYF
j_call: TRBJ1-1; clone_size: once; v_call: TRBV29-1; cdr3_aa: CSVLSGTEAFF
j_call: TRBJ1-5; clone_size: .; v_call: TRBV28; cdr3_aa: CASNFGYSNQPQHF
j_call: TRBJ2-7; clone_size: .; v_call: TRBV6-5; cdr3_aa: CASSYSVGQGSYEQYF
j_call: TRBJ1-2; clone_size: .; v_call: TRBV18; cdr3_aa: CASSLRDSANYGYTF
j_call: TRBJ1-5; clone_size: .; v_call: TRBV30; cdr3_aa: CAWSVAGTGDQPQHF
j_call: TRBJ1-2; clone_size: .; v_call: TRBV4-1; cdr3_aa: CASSRDVLTGGLYGYTF
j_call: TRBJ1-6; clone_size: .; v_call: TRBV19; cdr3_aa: CASKGTGPGTLHF
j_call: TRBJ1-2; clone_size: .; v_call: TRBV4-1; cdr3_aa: CASSQETGATVRGYTF
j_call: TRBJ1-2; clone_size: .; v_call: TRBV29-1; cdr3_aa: CSVNRGVDYTF
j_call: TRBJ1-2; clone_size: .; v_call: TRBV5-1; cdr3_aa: CASSLRGGDYGYTF
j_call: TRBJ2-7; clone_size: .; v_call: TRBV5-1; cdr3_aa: CASSSPGQGRSYEQYF
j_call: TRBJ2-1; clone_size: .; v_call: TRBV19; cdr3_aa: CASIGGYNEQFF
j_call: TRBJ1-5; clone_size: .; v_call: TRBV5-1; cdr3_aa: CASSPGTGSPNQPQHF
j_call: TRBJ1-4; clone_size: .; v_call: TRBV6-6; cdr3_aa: CASAGGPNEKLFF
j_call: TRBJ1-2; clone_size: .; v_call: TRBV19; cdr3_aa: CASTPGEGALGTF
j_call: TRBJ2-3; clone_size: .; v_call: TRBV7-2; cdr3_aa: CASSSESGGAKTQYF